The 20 T cell receptor beta chains given below trace back to one sample, sequenced in a study of PD-L1 blockade in urothelial cancer. Sequenced by immunoSEQ multiplex PCR; TCRdb stores in-frame clones only, minus some. In the table there are 90,000 to 120,000 clones, around 85% of which are singletons. The starting material was PBMCs, obtained around atezolizumab (anti-PD-L1) treatment. All receptors derive from a man between 50 and 59 years old with urothelial cancer.

The J gene is TRBJ2-3, the V gene TRBV5-1, with D possibly TRBD1 on 6 matching bases. From germline, CDR1 is SGHRS and CDR2 YFSETQ. The CDR3 is 16 residues long. V lost 4 bases, J lost 1 base, and 16 bases lay in between. The CDR3 bases are TGCGCCAGCAGCCAAGTAACAGGGAGCCGCACAGATACGCAGTATTTT. It codes for CASSQVTGSRTDTQYF.

The chain couples TRBV28 to TRBJ2-4; 10 nucleotides line up with TRBD2. The CDR3 is made up of 17 amino acids. After removal of 2 bases from V and 2 bases from J, the junction contained 6 bases not matched to a gene. Germline V gene data show CDR1 as MDHEN and CDR2 as SYDVKM. The CDR3 reads CASSLDGTSVTKNIQYF. The DNA for the CDR3 is TGTGCCAGCAGTTTAGATGGGACTAGCGTTACCAAAAACATTCAGTACTTC.

This clone was seen more than once but under ten times. The V call is TRBV28, the J call TRBJ1-5; D may be TRBD1 (6 bases). V was pared by 7 bases and J by 2 bases, with 9 bases between. This CDR3 contains 13 residues. The germline gives CDR1 MDHEN, CDR2 SYDVKM. The CDR3 nucleotides read TGTGCCAGCAAAGGACAGCGCAATCAGCCCCAGCATTTT. Encoded protein: CASKGQRNQPQHF.

This clone was seen just once. The chain joins TRBV28 to TRBJ2-3, with 10 nucleotides matching TRBD2. The CDR3 totals 15 residues. Germline loops: CDR1 MDHEN, CDR2 SYDVKM. The trim removed 3 bases at V and 10 bases at J, leaving 10 bases unmatched. CDR3 amino acids: CASSFTGTSVRPQYF. DNA of the CDR3: TGTGCCAGCAGTTTTACCGGGACTAGCGTACGCCCGCAGTATTTT.

V gene TRBV28 combines with J gene TRBJ2-7; 7 bases agree with TRBD2. Trimming at V came to 4 bases and at J to 4 bases, leaving 10 bases not matched to a gene. Looked up from germline, CDR1 is MDHEN and CDR2 is SYDVKM. CDR3 length: 15 residues. CDR3 protein: CASSSAGGGRYEQYF. The CDR3 region has the DNA TGTGCCAGCAGTTCGGCTGGGGGGGGTAGATACGAGCAGTACTTC.

V is TRBV4-1 and J is TRBJ2-1, with 9 nucleotides matching TRBD2. The CDR3 consists of 15 residues. Germline CDR1 and CDR2: MGHRA and YSYEKL. V lost 1 base and J lost 3; bases outside the gene matches: 1. The CDR3 DNA sequence: TGCGCCAGCAGCCAAGCTAGCGGGGACTACAATGAGCAGTTCTTC. This codes for CASSQASGDYNEQFF.

The chain is built from TRBV18 and TRBJ2-2, with 7 bases matching TRBD1. Germline loops: CDR1 KGHSH, CDR2 LQKENI. The CDR3 covers 14 residues. The junction had 0 bases not matched to a gene; V was cut back by 5 bases and J by 0 bases. The CDR3 nucleotides are TGTGCCAGCTCAGGGACAGCGAACACCGGGGAGCTGTTTTTT. Its translation: CASSGTANTGELFF.

The CDR3 coding sequence is TGTGCCAGCAGTCAGACTAGCGGGAGTGCGAAGCAGTTCTTC. This sequence encodes CASSQTSGSAKQFF. The V gene is TRBV6-1, the J gene TRBJ2-1; 12 bases are a match to TRBD2. The V gene end was trimmed by 5 bases and the J gene end by 11 bases; junction bases not matched to a gene: 7. CDR1 and CDR2 from the germline V gene are MNHNS and SASEGT. CDR3 length equals 14 residues.

The rearrangement uses TRBV7-8 and TRBJ1-3; D perhaps matches TRBD1 (6 bases). Trimming took 5 bases from V and 4 from J, leaving 15 bases between them. CDR3 length: 15 amino acids. In germline, CDR1 is SGHVS, CDR2 FQNEAQ. The CDR3 reads CASSNRGGSGNTIYF. CDR3 in DNA: TGTGCCAGCAGCAATCGGGGGGGCTCGGGAAACACCATATATTTT.

This clone was found once. The chain is built from TRBV12-5 and TRBJ2-1; 9 positions match TRBD1. After removal of 2 bases from V and 7 bases from J, the junction contained 12 bases not matched to a gene. CDR3 length: 17 residues. Per the germline V gene, CDR1 is LGHNT and CDR2 is FRNRAP. CDR3 DNA: TGTGCTAGTGGTTTGATGCCCGACAGGGGGTTTAGGAATGAGCAGTTCTTC. Encoded protein: CASGLMPDRGFRNEQFF.

The chain is built from TRBV27 and TRBJ2-2; TRBD1 agrees at 9 bases. V lost 3 bases, J lost 3 bases, and 8 bases stayed unmatched. Germline V gene data show CDR1 as MNHEY and CDR2 as SMNVEV (reference sequence). CDR3 length: 17 amino acids. DNA for the CDR3: TGTGCCAGCAGTTTCTGGCACCGGGACAGGGACACCGGGGAGCTGTTTTTT. Translation: CASSFWHRDRDTGELFF.

The chain links TRBV18 to TRBJ2-1; perhaps TRBD2 as D (5 bases). Germline assignment: CDR1 KGHSH and CDR2 LQKENI. V shed 0 bases and J shed 9 bases, with 18 bases lying between them. This CDR3 region has 16 residues. The CDR3 region is CASSPPQRAGVGEQFF. Written as DNA, the CDR3 is TGTGCCAGCTCACCACCCCAGCGCGCCGGGGTTGGTGAGCAGTTCTTC.

This clone was counted between two and nine times. This chain uses TRBV18 with TRBJ1-1; D is uncertain. With 6 bases removed from V and 2 bases from J, the gap between germline ends came to 13 bases. The CDR3 consists of 14 residues. Germline V CDR1 and CDR2: KGHSH, LQKENI. CDR3 DNA sequence: TGTGCCAGCTCGGCGACATCAGGCAACACTGAAGCTTTCTTT. This codes for CASSATSGNTEAFF.

This clone appeared once. The chain links TRBV7-8 to TRBJ2-1, with 7 bases aligning to TRBD2. There are 17 residues in the CDR3. V dropped 4 bases and J dropped 0; count of bases not matched to a gene: 9. The germline V gene has CDR1 SGHVS and CDR2 FQNEAQ. DNA for the CDR3: TGTGCCAGCAGCTCCAGCGTGGGGGGGAGCTCCTACAATGAGCAGTTCTTC. Its protein is CASSSSVGGSSYNEQFF.

V and J are TRBV5-6 and TRBJ2-7; maybe TRBD1 (6 bases). This CDR3 is 14 amino acids long. Trimming cost V 4 bases and J 2 bases, with 13 bases left between them. From germline, CDR1 is SGHDT and CDR2 YYEEEE. DNA of the CDR3: TGTGCCAGCAGCCTCTCAGGACAGCCCTACGAGCAGTACTTC. Translation: CASSLSGQPYEQYF.

The CDR3 DNA follows: TGCGCCAGCAGTGAGTCGAAGGAGCGGAGCTACGAGCAGTACTTC. This encodes CASSESKERSYEQYF. This chain connects TRBV10-1 to TRBJ2-7; perhaps TRBD2 as D (5 bases). CDR3 length: 15 amino acids. The V end was cut by 0 bases, the J end by 3 bases, with 12 bases between. The germline V gene has CDR1 WNHNN and CDR2 SYGVQD (reference sequence).

V gene TRBV7-9 combines with J gene TRBJ2-7; possible D gene TRBD2, 6 bases. The CDR3 contains 15 residues. Trimming removed 1 base at V and 7 bases at J, with 17 bases between. In germline, CDR1 is SEHNR, CDR2 FQNEAQ (reference sequence). Here the CDR3 DNA reads TGTGCCAGCAGCTTAGGGACTACATTCGTGGTAGAGCAGTACTTC. Translation gives CASSLGTTFVVEQYF.

J is TRBJ1-3 and V is TRBV4-2; D call uncertain. The CDR3 totals 13 residues. CDR1 is LGHNA and CDR2 is YNFKEQ in the germline V gene. V was trimmed by 0 bases and J by 4 bases, leaving 4 bases between them. The CDR3 loop reads CASSQDLGNTIYF. CDR3 sequence (DNA): TGTGCCAGCAGCCAAGACTTAGGAAACACCATATATTTT.

This chain links TRBV29-1 with TRBJ2-2; TRBD2 matches 8 bases. In germline, CDR1 is SQVTM, CDR2 ANQGSEA. The CDR3 has 15 amino acids. Trimming cost V 1 base and J 3 bases; bases outside gene matches: 4. CDR3 in amino acids: CSVEGAGVYTGELFF. For the CDR3, the DNA is TGCAGCGTTGAAGGAGCGGGAGTTTACACCGGGGAGCTGTTTTTT.

The chain carries TRBV28 and TRBJ1-4; perhaps TRBD1 as D (6 bases). This CDR3 is 14 amino acids long. Trimming cost V 5 bases and J 6 bases, with 13 bases left between them. The germline V gene has CDR1 MDHEN and CDR2 SYDVKM. Written as DNA, the CDR3 is TGTGCCAGCAGTCGATCGACAGGCGATGAAAAACTGTTTTTT. Translation: CASSRSTGDEKLFF.